This T cell receptor beta chain emerged from a study of early T cells in non-severe SARS-CoV-2 infection. Study summary: Unpaired chains resulted from sequencing bulk RNA of unsorted whole blood.

Study findings and constraints: Comparison of clonotypes with VDJdb favored anti-spike CD8 responses while missing private and CD4 specificities.

In its sample, this clonotype was seen many times. The antigen is undetermined. Individual cDNA molecules were tagged with unique molecular identifiers. Each CDR3 protein gets one entry after TCRdb re-called the 5' RACE reads with MiXCR. The data contain 30,000 to 40,000 distinct CDR3 sequences, 3.5% to 5% of them singletons. V lost 6 bases to trimming and J lost 7 bases, with 13 bases between them. CDR1 and CDR2 (germline): MNHNY, SVGAGI (reference sequence). The CDR3 totals 14 residues. Specimen: whole blood. The clonotype originates from an adult who was a healthcare worker with PCR-confirmed SARS-CoV-2 infection or an uninfected control (not recorded which). The chain links TRBV6-6 to TRBJ1-6; a weak D match, TRBD1 (6 bases). The CDR3 DNA is TGTGCCAGCAGGACCTGGACAGCCAATTCACCCCTCCACTTT. As protein: CASRTWTANSPLHF.